What follows are 27 T cell receptor beta chains derived from one specimen sequenced in a study of blood T cell repertoires in COVID-19. Produced via immunoSEQ multiplex PCR; TCRdb's table is partial and in-frame only. The sample holds 95,000 to 110,000 clones, 84% seen once. The sample comprised peripheral blood. The receptors were sampled from a human donor in a cohort sampled during active or convalescent COVID-19.

This clone was seen just once. The chain couples TRBV7-3 to TRBJ2-2; D is undetermined. Germline V CDR1 and CDR2: SGHTA, FQGTGA. The length of the CDR3 is 13 residues. The V and J ends lost 2 bases and 5 bases respectively, with 6 bases between them. The CDR3 here is CASSLYRTGELFF. Here the CDR3 DNA reads TGTGCCAGCAGCTTATATCGTACCGGGGAGCTGTTTTTT.

The chain has TRBV10-3 and TRBJ2-7; D is unresolved. The CDR3 extends over 11 amino acids. Germline values: CDR1 ENHRY, CDR2 SYGVKD. This CDR3 is CGTAEAYEQYF. As DNA, the CDR3 is TGTGGCACCGCAGAGGCTTACGAGCAGTACTTC.

This sequence joins TRBV7-2 and TRBJ2-1; weak D call: TRBD2 (6 bases). With 3 bases removed from V and 6 bases from J, the gap between germline ends came to 15 bases. The CDR3 contains 15 residues. Germline values: CDR1 SGHTA, CDR2 FQGNSA. The CDR3 DNA reads as TGTGCCAGCAGCTTCCCCGGGGGAGTCAGCAATGAGCAGTTCTTC. Encoded protein: CASSFPGGVSNEQFF.

The chain employs TRBV13 and TRBJ1-6, with 7 bases identical to TRBD1. The CDR3 has 13 residues. Per germline, CDR1 PRHDT and CDR2 FYEKMQ (reference sequence). J gave up 7 bases and V 6 bases, and 3 bases lay outside the gene matches. CDR3 sequence reads: CASRGTANSPLHF. In nucleotides, the CDR3 is TGTGCCAGCAGGGGGACAGCGAATTCACCCCTCCACTTT.

The chain is built from TRBV7-2 and TRBJ2-5, with 14 bases matching TRBD2. Germline CDR1 is SGHTA and CDR2 is FQGNSA. J was trimmed by 2 bases and V by 5 bases; bases with no gene match: 4. The CDR3 runs 16 residues. Written as DNA, the CDR3 is TGTGCCAGCAGCCCTCGACTAGCGGGGGGGCAAGAGACCCAGTACTTC. It codes for CASSPRLAGGQETQYF.

V and J are TRBV7-3 and TRBJ2-1, with D unclear. Germline CDR1 reads SGHTA; CDR2 reads FQGTGA. With 1 base removed from V and 0 bases from J, the gap between germline ends came to 10 bases. The CDR3 sequence is 16 residues long. The CDR3 bases are TGTGCCAGCAGCTTAATGGGCCCCAGCTCCTACAATGAGCAGTTCTTC. This gives the protein CASSLMGPSSYNEQFF.

The chain is built from TRBV27 and TRBJ2-7, with 10 bases fitting TRBD2. This CDR3 has 15 amino acids. Germline V lookup: CDR1 MNHEY, CDR2 SMNVEV (reference sequence). Losses at the gene ends were 4 bases for V and 2 bases for J; bases not matched to a gene: 5. CDR3 nucleotides: TGTGCCAGCAGTTCGACTAGCGGGCGAGCCTACGAGCAGTACTTC. Translating gives CASSSTSGRAYEQYF.

The V gene is TRBV3-1 (or the pseudogene TRBV3-2), the J gene TRBJ1-6; D unclear. The CDR3 has 14 residues. Germline V gene data show CDR1 as LGHDT and CDR2 as YNNKEL (reference sequence). Trimming removed 1 base from V and 10 bases from J, with 11 bases in between. The CDR3 loop reads CASSQGPSGSPLHF. The CDR3 DNA follows: TGTGCCAGCAGCCAAGGGCCCAGTGGCTCACCCCTCCACTTT.

With respect to this clone: The same CDR3 is also encoded by other DNA sequences in this sample. The chain couples TRBV7-8 to TRBJ1-1; TRBD1 might be the D (5 bases). Trimming removed 5 bases at V and 0 bases at J, with 10 bases between. Germline-derived CDR1 and CDR2 are SGHVS and FQNEAQ. CDR3 length equals 14 residues. The CDR3 sequence: CASSPRQLNTEAFF. The CDR3 DNA follows: TGTGCCAGCAGCCCGAGACAGCTGAACACTGAAGCTTTCTTT.

The sample holds one count of this clone. This chain links TRBV11-2 with TRBJ1-1; D is undetermined. The CDR3 contains 14 residues. The germline gives CDR1 SGHAT, CDR2 FQNNGV. Trimming shortened V by 3 bases and J by 1 base, and 9 bases separated the two germline ends. The CDR3 here is CASSFGVGNTEAFF. The CDR3 bases are TGTGCCAGCAGCTTCGGGGTTGGGAACACTGAAGCTTTCTTT.

This clone turned up a few times. The chain links TRBV29-1 to TRBJ2-5; TRBD1 matches at 9 bases. The length of the CDR3 is 14 residues. The germline V gene encodes CDR1 SQVTM and CDR2 ANQGSEA. V lost 7 bases, J lost 5 bases, and 11 bases stayed unmatched. This CDR3 is CSARTGARKETQYF. CDR3 coding DNA: TGCAGCGCACGGACAGGGGCGCGGAAGGAGACCCAGTACTTC. Full variable domain (outside the CDR3, taken from reference TRBV29-1 and TRBJ2-5): SAVISQKPSRDICQRGTSLTIQCQVDSQVTMMFWYRQQPGQSLTLIATANQGSEATYESGFVIDKFPISRPNLTFSTLTVSNMSPEDSSIYLCSARTGARKETQYFGPGTRLLVL.

The chain is built from TRBV27 and TRBJ1-5; 9 nucleotides agree with TRBD1. J gave up 6 bases and V 5 bases, and 5 bases lay outside the gene matches. CDR3 length equals 14 residues. Per the germline V gene, CDR1 is MNHEY and CDR2 is SMNVEV (reference sequence). The CDR3, as DNA: TGTGCCAGCAGTATAACAGGGGGCGGTCAGCCCCAGCATTTT. Translated: CASSITGGGQPQHF.

The CDR3 is CASSQQTGDNSPLHF. The CDR3 nucleotides read TGTGCCAGCAGCCAACAGACAGGGGATAATTCACCCCTCCACTTT. The chain joins TRBV4-2 to TRBJ1-6; 8 bases align to TRBD1. CDR3 length: 15 residues. After removal of 2 bases from V and 5 bases from J, the junction contained 2 bases not matched to a gene. The germline CDR1 and CDR2 sequences are LGHNA and YNFKEQ.

Here the CDR3 DNA reads TGTGCCAGTACTCTAGATGGAGGGGCAGCCGGTACAGATACGCAGTATTTT. Its protein is CASTLDGGAAGTDTQYF. The J gene is TRBJ2-3, the V gene TRBV19, with a tentative D call TRBD2 (6 bases). Germline CDR1 reads LNHDA; CDR2 reads SQIVND (reference sequence). V shed 7 bases and J shed 3 bases, with 23 bases lying between them. This CDR3 has 17 residues.

The chain links TRBV19 to TRBJ1-6, with D perhaps matching TRBD1 (5 bases). Germline V lookup: CDR1 LNHDA, CDR2 SQIVND (reference sequence). Trimming removed 8 bases from V and 2 bases from J, with 16 bases in between. This CDR3 comprises 16 residues. The CDR3 sequence: CASGLGGGTYNSPLHF. The CDR3 DNA follows: TGTGCCAGTGGCCTCGGGGGGGGGACCTATAATTCACCCCTCCACTTT.

A word on this clone: This may be a read error, as it is one base from a much larger clone. The chain combines TRBV2 with TRBJ2-7, with a tentative D call TRBD1 (7 bases). The CDR3 has 12 amino acids. The ends were cut back, 6 bases at V and 3 bases at J, with 9 bases in the middle. CDR1 and CDR2 from the germline V gene are SNHLY and FYNNEI. CDR3 residues: CASRQGGYEQYF. CDR3 nucleotide sequence: TGTGCCAGCAGGCAGGGGGGCTACGAGCAGTACTTC.

This clone is a singleton in its sample. This chain connects TRBV29-1 to TRBJ2-5; no reliable D call. Germline CDR1 and CDR2: SQVTM and ANQGSEA. The CDR3 runs 10 residues. V was clipped by 4 bases and J by 5 bases, with 5 bases between them. CDR3: CSVVRETQYF. The CDR3 DNA sequence: TGCAGCGTTGTCAGGGAGACCCAGTACTTC.

The V call is TRBV12-5, the J call TRBJ1-4, with a weak D call TRBD1 (5 bases). The CDR3 consists of 17 residues. Germline CDR1 and CDR2: LGHNT and FRNRAP. Trimming stripped 2 bases from V and 0 bases from J, with 13 bases between. The CDR3 nucleotides read TGTGCTAGTGGTTTGTTTCCCTTAGGGGCAACTAATGAAAAACTGTTTTTT. As protein: CASGLFPLGATNEKLFF.

The gene calls are TRBV11-2 and TRBJ2-1; 9 nucleotides align to TRBD1. The germline gives CDR1 SGHAT, CDR2 FQNNGV. This CDR3 region has 16 residues. The J segment lost 9 bases and the V segment lost 1 base, leaving 10 bases of the junction unmatched. Written as DNA, the CDR3 is TGTGCCAGCAGCTTAGTCCCGGGACAGGGAAGGGGTGAGCAGTTCTTC. Its protein product is CASSLVPGQGRGEQFF.

In its sample, this clone was seen a few times. The genes are TRBV27 and TRBJ1-4; D ambiguous. The CDR3 loop spans 14 amino acids. Per germline, CDR1 MNHEY and CDR2 SMNVEV (reference sequence). With 8 bases removed from V and 7 bases from J, the gap between germline ends came to 17 bases. The CDR3 sequence is CASPGLYVGEKLFF. CDR3 nucleotides: TGTGCCAGCCCAGGATTATACGTGGGTGAAAAACTGTTTTTT.

The V gene is TRBV7-2, the J gene TRBJ2-5, with TRBD1 matching over 10 bases. The germline CDR1 and CDR2 sequences are SGHTA and FQGNSA. Germline trimming cut 2 bases from V and 4 bases from J; bases unmatched to any gene: 4. This CDR3 comprises 15 residues. CDR3 sequence: CASSLTGTGAETQYF. The DNA for the CDR3 is TGTGCCAGCAGCTTAACCGGGACAGGGGCAGAGACCCAGTACTTC.

Regarding this clone: A junction end diverges from the germline sequence, so it may reflect a read error. This sequence joins TRBV7-7 and TRBJ2-1; TRBD2 aligns across 16 bases. This CDR3 has 18 residues. Germline V CDR1 and CDR2: SSHAT, FNYEAQ (reference sequence). CDR3 protein: CASSQGLAGGPANDEQFF. DNA for the CDR3: TGTGCTAGCAGCCAGGGACTAGCGGGGGGGCCCGCTAACGATGAGCAGTTCTTC.

This clone has only a few counts. This chain connects TRBV12-3 or TRBV12-4 to TRBJ2-3, with unresolved D. V lost 3 bases, J lost 5 bases, and 9 bases lay in between. This CDR3 has 13 amino acids. The DNA for the CDR3 is TGTGCCAGCAGTTTCTTGGAGAGAGATACGCAGTATTTT. Translating it yields CASSFLERDTQYF.

The chain links TRBV3-1 (or the pseudogene TRBV3-2) to TRBJ1-6; D unclear. The germline V gene has CDR1 LGHDT and CDR2 YNNKEL (reference sequence). There are 13 residues in the CDR3. Trimming shortened V by 1 base and J by 7 bases, and 5 bases separated the two germline ends. The CDR3, as DNA: TGTGCCAGCAGCCAAGGCGCAAATTCACCCCTCCACTTT. Its protein product is CASSQGANSPLHF.

The CDR3 region has the DNA TGTGCCAGCAGTGGGACAGGGGGAGGCTTCCCGAACACTGAAGCTTTCTTT. Translated: CASSGTGGGFPNTEAFF. The V and J genes are TRBV25-1 and TRBJ1-1; 10 bases are a match to TRBD1. Germline V CDR1 and CDR2: MGHDK, SYGVNS. The ends lost 4 bases at V and 1 base at J; junction bases unmatched: 9. The CDR3 length is 17 residues.

This rearrangement joins TRBV3-1 (or the pseudogene TRBV3-2) to TRBJ2-3, with D maybe TRBD1 (6 bases). Trimming removed 2 bases from V and 4 bases from J, with 10 bases in between. The CDR3 consists of 14 residues. Germline CDR1 reads LGHDT; CDR2 reads YNNKEL (reference sequence). The CDR3 here is CASSQNQGSDTQYF. CDR3 nucleotides: TGTGCCAGCAGCCAAAACCAGGGGTCAGATACGCAGTATTTT.

This rearrangement joins TRBV24-1 to TRBJ2-5, with D maybe TRBD1 (5 bases). Germline-derived CDR1 and CDR2 are KGHDR and SFDVKD. V was clipped by 5 bases and J by 2 bases, with 17 bases between them. This CDR3 contains 16 residues. The CDR3 loop reads CATSALKTGDQETQYF. The DNA of the CDR3 is TGTGCCACCAGTGCTCTGAAAACAGGCGATCAAGAGACCCAGTACTTC.